In its sample, the clone carrying this T cell receptor (beta chain) was seen a few times. Germline assignment: CDR1 SGHTA and CDR2 FQGTGA. Trimming removed 5 bases from V and 6 bases from J; junction bases left unmatched: 10. The CDR3 runs 14 residues. The data originate from a study of shared clonotypes between healthy human individuals. Measured with immunoSEQ multiplex PCR; TCRdb has only the in-frame clones, and not every one. The table includes under 850,000 clones, around 70% detected once. Sequences were obtained from memory CD4+ T cells sorted from blood. Subset given: CD45RA-negative fraction. The TCR originated in a woman younger than 45 in good health. The rearrangement joins TRBV7-3 to TRBJ2-7; 7 bases match TRBD2. DNA for the CDR3: TGTGCCAGCAGCCCAAACGGCGGGGAGGGCGAGCAGTACTTC. This gives the protein CASSPNGGEGEQYF.